This T cell receptor beta chain was sequenced in a study of shared clonotypes between healthy human individuals. Investigators spread the genomic DNA of each subset evenly over several immunoSEQ plates. Libraries were prepared by immunoSEQ multiplex PCR; TCRdb keeps only in-frame clonotypes and omits some of them. The sample shows some 470,000 clones, roughly four fifths of them seen only once. V lost 4 bases, J lost 4 bases, and 12 bases stayed unmatched. In germline, CDR1 is LGHNA, CDR2 YNFKEQ. The CDR3 consists of 17 residues. All of the donors resided in Nashville, Tennessee, and each was a Caucasian adult.

Sequenced material: PBMCs. This clonotype was obtained from a woman aged 40 to 50 in good health. Some clones in this sample may be carry-over from other donors' samples. V and J are TRBV4-2 and TRBJ2-3; 9 bases fit TRBD2. The CDR3 DNA reads as TGTGCCAGCAGCCCCCAAGGAGATAGCGGGAGCGCAGATACGCAGTATTTT. It yields the protein CASSPQGDSGSADTQYF.